The 8 T cell receptor beta chains given below trace back to one sample, sequenced in a study of cytomegalovirus exposure and HLA in healthy donors. Assay used: immunoSEQ multiplex PCR; TCRdb lists only in-frame clones, some missing. Seen here are around 160,000 clones, 75% to 95% observed once, and the top ten hold roughly 3%. Material for sequencing was PBMCs. The receptors were gathered from a woman aged 18-30 years in good health and CMV-seropositive.

The CDR3 here is CASRDSTGPQETQYF. DNA for the CDR3: TGTGCCAGCAGAGACTCGACAGGGCCCCAAGAGACCCAGTACTTC. The genes are TRBV6-6 and TRBJ2-5; 7 bases agree with TRBD1. J gave up 1 base and V 6 bases, and 8 bases lay outside the gene matches. CDR1 and CDR2 (germline): MNHNY, SVGAGI (reference sequence). CDR3 length equals 15 residues.

V and J are TRBV6-1 and TRBJ2-3; D may be TRBD1 (6 bases). Germline CDR1 reads MNHNS; CDR2 reads SASEGT. Trimming removed 6 bases at V and 3 bases at J, with 16 bases between. The CDR3 runs 15 residues. CDR3 amino acids: CASRPTGTPTDTQYF. The CDR3 DNA is TGTGCCAGCAGACCGACCGGGACACCAACAGATACGCAGTATTTT.

The chain has TRBV15 and TRBJ1-4; 10 bases are shared with TRBD1. With V trimmed by 2 bases and J by 3 bases, 9 bases remained unmatched. The CDR3 has 18 amino acids. Germline values: CDR1 LNHNV, CDR2 YYDKDF (reference sequence). The DNA for the CDR3 is TGTGCCACCAGCAGACTTGGACAGGGGGAAGGGGCTAATGAAAAACTGTTTTTT. Its translation is CATSRLGQGEGANEKLFF. Combining the CDR3 with reference TRBV15 and TRBJ1-4 gives the whole variable domain DAMVIQNPRYQVTQFGKPVTLSCSQTLNHNVMYWYQQKSSQAPKLLFHYYDKDFNNEADTPDNFQSRRPNTSFCFLDIRSPGLGDTAMYLCATSRLGQGEGANEKLFFGSGTQLSVL.

V usage is TRBV30 and J usage is TRBJ1-6; D may be TRBD1 (5 bases). The CDR3 consists of 14 residues. Germline V lookup: CDR1 GTSNPN, CDR2 SVGIG (reference sequence). Trimming took 1 base from V and 7 from J, leaving 11 bases between them. The DNA of the CDR3 is TGTGCCTGGAGTGCGGACACCCTCAATTCACCCCTCCACTTT. Encoded protein: CAWSADTLNSPLHF.

The genes are TRBV5-1 and TRBJ2-1; 12 bases align to TRBD2. V was pared by 2 bases and J by 6 bases, with 6 bases of the junction left unmatched. The CDR3 runs to 16 residues. Germline CDR1 SGHRS, CDR2 YFSETQ. CDR3 DNA sequence: TGCGCCAGCAGCTTCCCTCTAGCGGGAGGGGCCAATGAGCAGTTCTTC. This gives the protein CASSFPLAGGANEQFF.

CDR3 loop: CASPKSSGNTIYF. The CDR3 DNA follows: TGTGCCAGCCCAAAGAGCTCTGGAAACACCATATATTTT. V is TRBV7-9 and J is TRBJ1-3; no definite D call. Germline assignment: CDR1 SEHNR and CDR2 FQNEAQ (reference sequence). Trimming left V 8 bases short and J 0 bases short, with 8 bases between. The CDR3 runs to 13 residues.

This clone was seen just once. The chain employs TRBV5-4 and TRBJ1-1, with TRBD1 matching over 8 bases. The length of the CDR3 is 13 residues. Germline values: CDR1 SGHNT, CDR2 YYREEE (reference sequence). V dropped 4 bases and J dropped 4; count of bases not matched to a gene: 3. The CDR3 loop is CASSTTGGTEAFF. In DNA form, the CDR3 reads TGTGCCAGCAGCACCACAGGGGGCACTGAAGCTTTCTTT.

This chain connects TRBV19 to TRBJ1-5; TRBD1 aligns across 8 bases. Looked up from germline, CDR1 is LNHDA and CDR2 is SQIVND (reference sequence). J gave up 9 bases and V 1 base, and 8 bases lay outside the gene matches. The CDR3 extends over 15 amino acids. The DNA of the CDR3 is TGTGCCAGTAGTATAGGAGGACAGGGCCTGGGGCCCCAGCATTTT. This gives the protein CASSIGGQGLGPQHF.